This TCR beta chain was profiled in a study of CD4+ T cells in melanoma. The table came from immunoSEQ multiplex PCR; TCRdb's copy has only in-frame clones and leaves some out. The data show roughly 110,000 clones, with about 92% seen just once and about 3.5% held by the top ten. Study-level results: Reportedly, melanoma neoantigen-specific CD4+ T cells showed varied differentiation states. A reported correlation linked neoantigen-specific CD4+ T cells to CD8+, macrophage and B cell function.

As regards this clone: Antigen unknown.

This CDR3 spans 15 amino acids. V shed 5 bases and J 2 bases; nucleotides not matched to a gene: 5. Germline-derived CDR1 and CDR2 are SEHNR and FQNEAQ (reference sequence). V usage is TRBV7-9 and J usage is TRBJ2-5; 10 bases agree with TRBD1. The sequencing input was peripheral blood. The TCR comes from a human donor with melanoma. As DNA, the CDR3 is TGTGCCAGCAGCCCGGACAGGGGGGGGCAAGAGACCCAGTACTTC. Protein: CASSPDRGGQETQYF.